These 5 T cell receptor beta chains were all obtained from the same sample, sequenced in a study of OX40 agonist ivuxolimab in advanced cancers. Generated by immunoSEQ multiplex PCR, the TCRdb table keeps only in-frame clones and is missing some. The sample has 70,000 to 90,000 clones; less than 90% are singletons. The sample here was CD4+ or CD8+ T cells sorted from blood, taken in a trial of the OX40 agonist ivuxolimab. The receptors were gathered from an adult with an advanced solid tumor such as melanoma, head and neck, liver or kidney cancer.

The chain is built from TRBV10-3 and TRBJ1-5; D ambiguous. The CDR3 contains 14 residues. V lost 0 bases and J lost 2, with 5 bases in between. Germline V gives CDR1 ENHRY, CDR2 SYGVKD. The CDR3: CAISESGGNQPQHF. CDR3 DNA: TGTGCCATCAGTGAGTCGGGTGGCAATCAGCCCCAGCATTTT.

This chain's CDR3 is CASSINDGSYEQYF. Written as DNA, the CDR3 is TGTGCCAGTAGTATCAACGACGGTTCCTACGAGCAGTACTTC. The chain couples TRBV19 to TRBJ2-5, with D uncertain. The J call is uncertain, as TRBJ2-7 better fits the DNA end. Germline assignment: CDR1 LNHDA and CDR2 SQIVND (reference sequence). The CDR3 extends over 14 amino acids.

The CDR3 protein is CASSYRRSNEQYF. The CDR3 DNA is TGTGCCAGCAGTTACCGCCGTTCGAACGAGCAGTACTTC. The V gene is TRBV6-5, the J gene TRBJ2-7; D gene ambiguous. Germline V CDR1 and CDR2: MNHEY, SVGAGI. The ends were cut back, 2 bases at V and 5 bases at J, with 10 bases in the middle. CDR3 length equals 13 residues.

Concerning this clone itself: An end of the junction differs from the germline gene, which may be a read error. The chain has TRBV20-1 and TRBJ2-5; D is perhaps TRBD1 (6 bases). Germline V gene sequence: CDR1 DFQATT, CDR2 SNEGSKA (reference sequence). This CDR3 has 11 amino acids. The CDR3 protein is CSARDPGAQDF. The CDR3 bases are TGCAGTGCTAGAGATCCAGGGGCCCAAGACTTC.

This CDR3 is CASSLGQGGGRPPREQYF. The CDR3 DNA follows: TGTGCCAGCAGCTTGGGACAGGGCGGCGGGAGGCCACCCCGGGAGCAGTACTTC. The V call is TRBV5-4, the J call TRBJ2-7; TRBD2 is a possible D gene (8 bases). CDR1 is SGHNT and CDR2 is YYREEE in the germline V gene (reference sequence). CDR3 length equals 18 residues. Between the trimmed V and J ends, which lost 0 bases and 7 bases, there was a span of 26 bases.